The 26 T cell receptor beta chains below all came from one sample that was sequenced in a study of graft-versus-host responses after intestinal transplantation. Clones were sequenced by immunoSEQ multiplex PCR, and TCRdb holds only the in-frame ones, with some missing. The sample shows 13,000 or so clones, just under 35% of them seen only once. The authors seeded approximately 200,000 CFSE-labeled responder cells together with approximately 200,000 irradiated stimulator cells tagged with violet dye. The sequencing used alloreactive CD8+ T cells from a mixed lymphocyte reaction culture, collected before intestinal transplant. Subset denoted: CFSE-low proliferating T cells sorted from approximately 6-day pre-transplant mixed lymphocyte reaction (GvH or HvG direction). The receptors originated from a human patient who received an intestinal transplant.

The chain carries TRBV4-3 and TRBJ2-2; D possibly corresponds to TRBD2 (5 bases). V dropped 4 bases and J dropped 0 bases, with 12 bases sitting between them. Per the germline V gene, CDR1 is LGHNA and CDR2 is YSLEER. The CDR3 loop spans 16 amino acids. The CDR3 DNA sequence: TGCGCCAGCAGCCTCAGATTGACTACGAACACCGGGGAGCTGTTTTTT. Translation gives CASSLRLTTNTGELFF.

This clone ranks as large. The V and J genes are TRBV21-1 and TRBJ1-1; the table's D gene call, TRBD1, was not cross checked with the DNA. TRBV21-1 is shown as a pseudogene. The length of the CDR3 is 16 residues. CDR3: CASSKWGTGGSRKAFF. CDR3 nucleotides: TGTGCCAGCAGCAAATGGGGGACAGGGGGCTCGCGGAAAGCTTTCTTT.

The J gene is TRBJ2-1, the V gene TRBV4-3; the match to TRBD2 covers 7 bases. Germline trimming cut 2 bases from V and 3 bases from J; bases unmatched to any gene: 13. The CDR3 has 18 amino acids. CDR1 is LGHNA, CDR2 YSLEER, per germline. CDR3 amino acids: CASSQRTAWTRRYNEQFF. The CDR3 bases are TGCGCCAGCAGCCAAAGAACAGCCTGGACTAGACGCTACAATGAGCAGTTCTTC.

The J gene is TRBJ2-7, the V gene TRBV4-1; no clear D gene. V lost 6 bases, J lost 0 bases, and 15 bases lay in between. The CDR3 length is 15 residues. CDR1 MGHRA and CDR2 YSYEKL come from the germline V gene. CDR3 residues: CASRHSAENSYEQYF. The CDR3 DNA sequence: TGCGCCAGCAGGCACTCCGCGGAGAACTCCTACGAGCAGTACTTC.

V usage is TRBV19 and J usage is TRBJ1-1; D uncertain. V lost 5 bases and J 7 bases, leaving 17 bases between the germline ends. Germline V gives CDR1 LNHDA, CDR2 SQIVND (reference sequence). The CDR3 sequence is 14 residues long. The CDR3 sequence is CASSWTVDSNEAFF. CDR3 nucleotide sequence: TGTGCCAGTAGTTGGACGGTGGATTCTAATGAAGCTTTCTTT.

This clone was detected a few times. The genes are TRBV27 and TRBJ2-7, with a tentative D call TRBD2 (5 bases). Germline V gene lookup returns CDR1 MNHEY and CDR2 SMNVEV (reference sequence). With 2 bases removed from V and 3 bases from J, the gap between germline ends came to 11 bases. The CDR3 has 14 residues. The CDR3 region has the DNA TGTGCCAGCAGTTTAACGGGAACCTACTACGAGCAGTACTTC. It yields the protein CASSLTGTYYEQYF.

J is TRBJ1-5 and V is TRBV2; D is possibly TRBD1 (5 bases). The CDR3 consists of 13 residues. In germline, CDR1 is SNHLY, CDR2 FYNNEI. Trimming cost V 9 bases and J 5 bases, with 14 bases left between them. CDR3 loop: CASGGGMDQPQHF. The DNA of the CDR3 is TGTGCCAGTGGGGGGGGGATGGATCAGCCCCAGCATTTT.

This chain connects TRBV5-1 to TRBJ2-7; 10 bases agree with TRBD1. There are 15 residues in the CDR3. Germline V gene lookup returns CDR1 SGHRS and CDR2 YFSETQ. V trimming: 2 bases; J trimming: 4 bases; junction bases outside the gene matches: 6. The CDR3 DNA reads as TGCGCCAGCAGCTTCCGGGACAGGGGTAGTTACGAGCAGTACTTC. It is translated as CASSFRDRGSYEQYF.

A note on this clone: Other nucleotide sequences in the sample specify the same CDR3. The CDR3 loop reads CASSQAGGNNGYTF. CDR3 in DNA: TGCGCCAGCAGCCAGGCCGGGGGGAACAATGGCTACACCTTC. The rearrangement joins TRBV4-1 to TRBJ1-2; D is perhaps TRBD1 (5 bases). Looked up from germline, CDR1 is MGHRA and CDR2 is YSYEKL. The germline V and J ends were trimmed by 3 bases and 6 bases, with 14 bases remaining between them. The CDR3 totals 14 residues.

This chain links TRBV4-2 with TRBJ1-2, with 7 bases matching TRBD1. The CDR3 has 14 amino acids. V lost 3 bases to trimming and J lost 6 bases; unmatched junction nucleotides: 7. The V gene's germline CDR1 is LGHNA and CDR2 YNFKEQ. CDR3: CASSQRQGGDGYTF. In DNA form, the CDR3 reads TGTGCCAGCAGCCAGAGGCAGGGGGGGGATGGCTACACCTTC.

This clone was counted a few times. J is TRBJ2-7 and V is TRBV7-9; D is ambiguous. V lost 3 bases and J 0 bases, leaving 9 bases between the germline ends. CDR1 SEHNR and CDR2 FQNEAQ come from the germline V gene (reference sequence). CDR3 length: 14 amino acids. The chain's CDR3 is CASSFVGDSYEQYF. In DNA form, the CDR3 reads TGTGCCAGCAGCTTCGTAGGAGACTCCTACGAGCAGTACTTC.

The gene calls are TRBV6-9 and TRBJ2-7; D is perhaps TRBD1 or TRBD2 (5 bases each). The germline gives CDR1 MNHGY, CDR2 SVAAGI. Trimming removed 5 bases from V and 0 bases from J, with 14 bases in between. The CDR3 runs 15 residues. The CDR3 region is CASSDGVTVSYEQYF. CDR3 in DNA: TGTGCCAGCAGTGACGGGGTGACAGTCTCCTACGAGCAGTACTTC.

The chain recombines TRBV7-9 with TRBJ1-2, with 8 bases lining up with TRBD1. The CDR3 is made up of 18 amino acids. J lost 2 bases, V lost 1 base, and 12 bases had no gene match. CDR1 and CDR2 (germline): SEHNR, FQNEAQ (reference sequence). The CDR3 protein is CASSLGNGGTGPNYGYTF. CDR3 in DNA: TGTGCCAGCAGCTTAGGTAATGGAGGGACAGGTCCCAACTATGGCTACACCTTC.

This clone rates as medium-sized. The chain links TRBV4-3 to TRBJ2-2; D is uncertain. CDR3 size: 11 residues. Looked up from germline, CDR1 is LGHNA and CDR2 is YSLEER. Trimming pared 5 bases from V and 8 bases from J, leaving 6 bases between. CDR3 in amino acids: CASSSWGELFF. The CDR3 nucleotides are TGCGCCAGCAGCTCTTGGGGGGAGCTGTTTTTT.

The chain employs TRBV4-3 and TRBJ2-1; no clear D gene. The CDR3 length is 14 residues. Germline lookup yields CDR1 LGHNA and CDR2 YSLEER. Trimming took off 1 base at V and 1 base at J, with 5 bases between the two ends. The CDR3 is CASSQGISYNEQFF. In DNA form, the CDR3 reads TGCGCCAGCAGCCAAGGTATTTCCTACAATGAGCAGTTCTTC.

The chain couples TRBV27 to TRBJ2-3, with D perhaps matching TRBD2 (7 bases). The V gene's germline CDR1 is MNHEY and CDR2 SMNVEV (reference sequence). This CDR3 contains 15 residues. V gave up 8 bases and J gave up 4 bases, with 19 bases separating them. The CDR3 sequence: CASGAGATIPDTQYF. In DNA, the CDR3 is TGTGCCAGCGGGGCGGGGGCAACGATCCCAGATACGCAGTATTTT.

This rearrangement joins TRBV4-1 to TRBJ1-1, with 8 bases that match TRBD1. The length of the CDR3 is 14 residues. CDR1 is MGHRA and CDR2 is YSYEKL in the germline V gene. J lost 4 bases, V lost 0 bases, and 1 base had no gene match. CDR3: CASSQDRGPTEAFF. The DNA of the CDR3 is TGCGCCAGCAGCCAAGACAGGGGGCCCACTGAAGCTTTCTTT.

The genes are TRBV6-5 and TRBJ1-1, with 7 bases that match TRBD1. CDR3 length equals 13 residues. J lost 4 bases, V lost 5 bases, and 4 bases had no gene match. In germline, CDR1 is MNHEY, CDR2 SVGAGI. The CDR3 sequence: CASSHRGGTEAFF. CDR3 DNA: TGTGCCAGCAGTCACAGGGGAGGCACTGAAGCTTTCTTT.

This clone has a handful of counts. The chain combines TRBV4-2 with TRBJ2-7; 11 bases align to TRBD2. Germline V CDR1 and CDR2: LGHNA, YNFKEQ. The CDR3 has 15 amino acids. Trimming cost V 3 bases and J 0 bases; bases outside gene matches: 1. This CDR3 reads CASSHTSGSSYEQYF. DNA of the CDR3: TGTGCCAGCAGCCACACTAGCGGGAGCTCCTACGAGCAGTACTTC.

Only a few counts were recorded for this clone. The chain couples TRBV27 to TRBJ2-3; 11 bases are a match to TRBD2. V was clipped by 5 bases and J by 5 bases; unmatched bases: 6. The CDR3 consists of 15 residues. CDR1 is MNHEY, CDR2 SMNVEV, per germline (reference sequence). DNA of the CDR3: TGTGCCAGCAGTCCACTAGCGGGAGAAGGAGATACGCAGTATTTT. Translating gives CASSPLAGEGDTQYF.

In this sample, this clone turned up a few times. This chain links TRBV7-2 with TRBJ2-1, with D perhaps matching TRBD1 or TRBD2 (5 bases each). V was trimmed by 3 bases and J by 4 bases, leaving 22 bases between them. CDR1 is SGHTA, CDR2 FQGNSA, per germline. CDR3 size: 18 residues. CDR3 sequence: CASSFGAGALIEYNEQFF. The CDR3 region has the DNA TGTGCCAGCAGCTTTGGGGCCGGGGCCCTCATAGAGTACAATGAGCAGTTCTTC.

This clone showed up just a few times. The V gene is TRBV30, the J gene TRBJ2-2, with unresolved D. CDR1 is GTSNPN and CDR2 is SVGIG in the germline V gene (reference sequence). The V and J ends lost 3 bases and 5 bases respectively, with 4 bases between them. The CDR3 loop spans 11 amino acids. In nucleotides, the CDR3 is TGTGCCTGGAGATATACCGGGGAGCTGTTTTTT. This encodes CAWRYTGELFF.

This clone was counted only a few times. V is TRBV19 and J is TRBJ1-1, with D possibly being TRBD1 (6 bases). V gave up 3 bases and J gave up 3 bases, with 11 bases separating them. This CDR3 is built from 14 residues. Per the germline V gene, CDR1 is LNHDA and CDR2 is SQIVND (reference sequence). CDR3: CASSMGTKYTEAFF. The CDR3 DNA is TGTGCCAGTAGTATGGGGACAAAGTACACTGAAGCTTTCTTT.

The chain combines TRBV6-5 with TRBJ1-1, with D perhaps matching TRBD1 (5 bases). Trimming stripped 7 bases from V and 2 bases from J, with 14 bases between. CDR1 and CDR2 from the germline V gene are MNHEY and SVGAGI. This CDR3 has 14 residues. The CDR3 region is CASTQTEINTEAFF. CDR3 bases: TGTGCCAGCACCCAGACAGAGATAAACACTGAAGCTTTCTTT.

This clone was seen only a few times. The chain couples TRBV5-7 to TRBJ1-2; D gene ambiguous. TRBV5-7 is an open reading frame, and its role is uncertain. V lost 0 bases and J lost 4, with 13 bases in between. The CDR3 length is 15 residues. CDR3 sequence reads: CASSLGGGRAYGYTF. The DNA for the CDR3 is TGTGCCAGCAGCTTGGGCGGAGGGAGAGCCTATGGCTACACCTTC.

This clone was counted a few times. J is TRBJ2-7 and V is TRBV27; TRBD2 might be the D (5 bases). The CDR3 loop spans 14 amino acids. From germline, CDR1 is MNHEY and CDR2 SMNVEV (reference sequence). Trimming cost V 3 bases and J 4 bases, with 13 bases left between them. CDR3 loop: CASSLAADFYEQYF. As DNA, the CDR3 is TGTGCCAGCAGTTTGGCAGCGGATTTTTACGAGCAGTACTTC.